This T cell receptor (beta chain) appears in the sequencing data of a study of blood T cell repertoires in COVID-19. Germline loops: CDR1 MGHRA, CDR2 YSYEKL. V lost 0 bases and J lost 4, with 9 bases in between. The CDR3 loop spans 14 amino acids. Repertoires were generated with immunoSEQ multiplex PCR, while TCRdb's copy carries only in-frame clones and drops some. The sample lists roughly 330,000 clones, approximately 87% occurring once. Sequenced input: peripheral blood. The chain joins TRBV4-1 to TRBJ1-2, with no clear D. The clonotype originates from a woman between 50 and 59 years old with active or convalescent COVID-19. In nucleotides, the CDR3 is TGCGCCAGCAGCCAAGAGCCGGGGATCTATGGCTACACCTTC. Protein sequence: CASSQEPGIYGYTF.